The entry that follows covers one T cell receptor beta chain sequence. At one boundary the junction diverges from the germline segment, which might be a read error. This table comes from immunoSEQ multiplex PCR, and its TCRdb copy is limited to in-frame clones, with some not included. The data contain roughly 150,000 clones, more than 85% of them singletons. This specimen belongs to a study of blood T cell repertoires in COVID-19. The sample consisted of peripheral blood. The source of this sequence is a human donor in a cohort sampled during active COVID-19.

This chain's CDR3 is CASSKVQGLKTEAFF. The CDR3 DNA follows: TGCGCCAGCAGCAAGGTCCAGGGCCTGAAGACTGAAGCTTTCTTT. V and J are TRBV5-1 and TRBJ1-1; tentatively, D is TRBD1 (5 bases). The CDR3 contains 15 residues. Germline CDR1 and CDR2: SGHRS and YFSETQ.